The T cell receptor beta chain under discussion was sequenced for a study of CD8 T cells in Susac syndrome. The overall study: Blood was drawn from patients with Susac syndrome. At that point, they were therapy-naive, on corticosteroids, or on intravenous immunoglobulin alone. Study-level points and caveats: In Susac syndrome, the CD4+ T cell repertoires did not show clonal expansion.

Negative isolation yielded CD4+ and CD8+ T cells, and FACS enriched TEMRA cells. This clonotype appeared a single time. The antigen is undetermined. Reverse transcription of roughly 0.45 to 1 ug RNA used random hexamers. TCRdb reprocessed the immunoSEQ multiplex PCR reads via MiXCR and lists one record per CDR3 protein. The sample shows about 120,000 distinct CDR3 sequences, roughly 95% of them seen only once. The V gene lost 3 bases and the J gene lost 9 bases, with 21 bases spanning the gap. Germline-derived CDR1 and CDR2 are DFQATT and SNEGSKA (reference sequence). The CDR3 is 15 amino acids. The sequencing input was CD4+ T cells from PBMCs. The TCR originated in a human donor with Susac syndrome. V is TRBV20-1 and J is TRBJ2-1; D is perhaps TRBD1 or TRBD2 (7 bases each). CDR3 protein: CSASSLRGGSVEQFF. CDR3 nucleotide sequence: TGCAGTGCTAGCTCTCTCAGGGGGGGATCGGTTGAGCAGTTCTTC.